Detailed here is one TCR beta chain. The antigen is not known. Germline V gene lookup returns CDR1 LGHNA and CDR2 YSLEER. The CDR3 is 12 amino acids. V gave up 4 bases and J gave up 12 bases; unmatched junction bases: 6. This sample stems from a study of shared clonotypes between healthy human individuals. On the study more broadly: Per donor, three plates held CD4 naive cells, three held CD4 memory, two held CD8 naive and one held CD8 memory. General study results and limits: Non-shared clonotypes had lower generation probabilities than those shared by all four donors. A generally larger estimated richness was seen in naive subsets than in memory subsets.

All donors were healthy HIV-negative adults lacking recent acute infections or vaccinations. TCRdb keeps only in-frame clones here, not all; method: immunoSEQ multiplex PCR. The sample yields 1,400,000 or so clones, about 98.5% seen once. Source material: naive CD4+ T cells sorted from blood. As to subset: CD45RA+ positively selected. The receptor comes from a man aged 25-45 years in good health. This chain links TRBV4-3 with TRBJ1-3; 7 bases line up with TRBD1. The chain's CDR3 is CASSRNTGDIYF. CDR3 sequence (DNA): TGCGCCAGCAGCCGAAACACAGGGGACATATATTTT.